A selection of T cell receptor beta chains follows, all from one sample in a study of shared clonotypes between healthy human individuals. Sequenced by immunoSEQ multiplex PCR; TCRdb stores in-frame clones only, minus some. The sample has over a million clones, 75% to 85% seen once. Sequencing input: memory CD4+ T cells from PBMCs. Receptors were obtained from a young man in good health. Some clones in this sample may be carry-over from other donors' samples. CDR3s include the opening cysteine and the closing phenylalanine or tryptophan.

v_gene	j_gene	CDR3aa
TRBV27	TRBJ2-7	CASGSGRESYEQYF
TRBV5-1	TRBJ1-1	CASSLTGGWYTEAFF
TRBV29-1	TRBJ1-2	CSVGARLQGSYTF
TRBV10-3	TRBJ1-1	CAISPSGGTEAFF
TRBV18	TRBJ1-3	CASSTGGLSGNTIYF
TRBV4-3	TRBJ2-7	CASSQDMPPVGEQYF
TRBV28	TRBJ2-7	CASSLYRLEDPEQYF
TRBV7-6	TRBJ2-5	CASSLIRETQYF
TRBV4-3	TRBJ1-4	CASSRGTGANEKLFF
TRBV27	TRBJ1-2	CASRGTGGNYGYTF
TRBV2	TRBJ2-3	CASSPIGTDTQYF
TRBV27	TRBJ1-1	CASSSSGANTEAFF
TRBV4-2	TRBJ2-1	CASSPRLLSMMGNEQFF
TRBV11-2	TRBJ2-1	CASTRAPSGGYNEQFF
TRBV9	TRBJ2-1	CASPGGRGNEQFF
TRBV11-2	TRBJ2-7	CASSFRSNPSYEQYF
TRBV20-1	TRBJ2-7	CILDRGHEQYF
TRBV28	TRBJ1-3	CASRDSRGSGNTIYF
TRBV4-1	TRBJ2-1	CASSERVSYNEQFF
TRBV5-1	TRBJ1-2	CASSLAGPPVYGYTF
TRBV10-3	TRBJ1-1	CAISELTQGNTEAFF
TRBV19	TRBJ1-1	CASSIGANTEAFF
TRBV4-1	TRBJ2-7	CASRGAGNGLRRYEQYF
TRBV5-6	TRBJ2-1	CASSWWAGGSYNEQFF
TRBV7-9	TRBJ2-7	CASSSDRGLSYEQYF
TRBV7-6	TRBJ2-7	CASSPSSLSSYEQYF
TRBV18	TRBJ2-5	CASSPPSGGETQYF
TRBV7-9	TRBJ2-7	CASSLEKTEQYF
TRBV7-9	TRBJ2-4	CASSPSGAKNIQYF
TRBV9	TRBJ1-1	CASKRVLNTEAFF
TRBV28	TRBJ1-2	CASRYGGALGTYGYTF
TRBV18	TRBJ1-3	CASSLFPAGEGNTIYF
TRBV29-1	TRBJ1-2	CSVAEGGYGYTF
TRBV2	TRBJ2-3	CASSKTADTQYF
TRBV5-4	TRBJ2-5	CASSQDLARQETQYF
TRBV2	TRBJ2-7	CASRGTGRHEQYF
TRBV6-1	TRBJ2-2	CASRRRTGELFF
TRBV7-8	TRBJ2-2	CASSLARQAGLGTGELFF
TRBV5-4	TRBJ1-3	CASSLDRRTSGNTIYF
TRBV29-1	TRBJ1-6	CSVAFGRAGSPLHF
TRBV6-6	TRBJ2-7	CASSYQRRSYEQYF
TRBV5-4	TRBJ2-3	CASSLVGSTDTQYF
TRBV6-5	TRBJ2-1	CASSSRTSGSREQFF
TRBV29-1	TRBJ2-4	CSVVGRGGAKNIQYF
TRBV7-7	TRBJ2-7	CASSTRDGDYEQYF
TRBV5-4	TRBJ2-5	CASSQPGLAGQETQYF
TRBV27	TRBJ2-7	CASSLGQISYEQYF